The 22 T cell receptor beta chains given below trace back to one sample, sequenced in a study of blood T cell repertoires in COVID-19. Assay used: immunoSEQ multiplex PCR; TCRdb lists only in-frame clones, some missing. In the table there are about 200,000 clones, 70% to 85% of which are singletons. Sequences were obtained from peripheral blood. All receptors derive from a man aged 45 to 65 with active or convalescent COVID-19.

The chain links TRBV5-4 to TRBJ2-3; D is ambiguous. Germline V gene data show CDR1 as SGHNT and CDR2 as YYREEE (reference sequence). CDR3 length: 13 amino acids. V was cut by 0 bases and J by 6 bases, with 8 bases left in between. CDR3 sequence: CASSLEMGDTQYF. CDR3 bases: TGTGCCAGCAGCTTGGAGATGGGCGATACGCAGTATTTT.

The V and J genes are TRBV10-3 and TRBJ1-2; D is ambiguous. The length of the CDR3 is 13 residues. V lost 3 bases and J lost 3, with 8 bases in between. Looked up from germline, CDR1 is ENHRY and CDR2 is SYGVKD. The DNA of the CDR3 is TGTGCCATCAGTGAACGCGGAGACTATGGCTACACCTTC. It specifies CAISERGDYGYTF.

The chain is built from TRBV3-1 (or the pseudogene TRBV3-2) and TRBJ1-2; the D gene is possibly TRBD1 (6 bases). The germline V and J ends were trimmed by 3 bases and 8 bases, with 16 bases remaining between them. Germline V gene data show CDR1 as LGHDT and CDR2 as YNNKEL (reference sequence). This CDR3 has 14 residues. CDR3 residues: CASSQNTGYRGYTF. CDR3 nucleotide sequence: TGTGCCAGCAGCCAGAACACAGGGTATCGAGGCTACACCTTC.

V gene TRBV28 combines with J gene TRBJ1-2; D ambiguous. Trimming stripped 4 bases from V and 6 bases from J, with 12 bases between. The CDR3 contains 13 residues. The germline gives CDR1 MDHEN, CDR2 SYDVKM. The DNA of the CDR3 is TGTGCCAGCAGTTCGAGGGTTTTCAATGGCTACACCTTC. Translating gives CASSSRVFNGYTF.

The chain employs TRBV2 and TRBJ1-4; D is unclear. The CDR3 has 11 residues. Germline values: CDR1 SNHLY, CDR2 FYNNEI. V was cut by 8 bases and J by 7 bases, with 8 bases left in between. CDR3 region: CASGPSEKLFF. The CDR3 bases are TGTGCCAGCGGCCCAAGTGAAAAACTGTTTTTT.

This sequence joins TRBV2 and TRBJ1-3; the match to TRBD1 covers 7 bases. This CDR3 is built from 13 residues. V trimming: 4 bases; J trimming: 7 bases; junction bases outside the gene matches: 4. The germline CDR1 and CDR2 sequences are SNHLY and FYNNEI. CDR3 DNA sequence: TGTGCCAGCAGTGGCTACAGGGGCAACACCATATATTTT. This translates into CASSGYRGNTIYF.

This clone showed up just a few times. The chain uses TRBV6-2 or TRBV6-3 and TRBJ1-1, with unresolved D. CDR3 size: 13 residues. Germline V gives CDR1 MNHEY, CDR2 SVGEGT. V was pared by 2 bases and J by 1 base, with 5 bases between. The CDR3 DNA follows: TGTGCCAGCAGTTACGGCCCGAACACTGAAGCTTTCTTT. This encodes CASSYGPNTEAFF.

V and J are TRBV28 and TRBJ1-6; D not resolved. Per germline, CDR1 MDHEN and CDR2 SYDVKM. V lost 7 bases to trimming and J lost 6 bases, with 7 bases between them. The CDR3 covers 12 residues. CDR3 in amino acids: CASTALNSPLHF. The CDR3 nucleotides are TGTGCCAGCACCGCACTTAATTCACCCCTCCACTTT.

A single count supports this clone. This chain connects TRBV7-9 to TRBJ2-5, with D maybe TRBD1 (5 bases). Germline CDR1 is SEHNR and CDR2 is FQNEAQ (reference sequence). The CDR3 loop spans 13 amino acids. V lost 8 bases and J lost 5, with 15 bases in between. In DNA form, the CDR3 reads TGTGCCAGCCTTCCGCAGGGTGGGGAGACCCAGTACTTC. It is translated as CASLPQGGETQYF.

The chain is built from TRBV5-4 and TRBJ2-7; 10 nucleotides align to TRBD2. This CDR3 has 13 amino acids. V was clipped by 4 bases and J by 7 bases; unmatched bases: 5. Looked up from germline, CDR1 is SGHNT and CDR2 is YYREEE (reference sequence). As DNA, the CDR3 is TGTGCCAGCAGCCACCAACTAGCGGGGGAGCAGTACTTC. Its translation is CASSHQLAGEQYF.

CDR3 sequence (DNA): TGTGCCAGCAGTTTTTTAGATCTAAATAGCAATCAGCCCCAGCATTTT. Its protein is CASSFLDLNSNQPQHF. The genes are TRBV28 and TRBJ1-5; no firm D call. Germline CDR1 reads MDHEN; CDR2 reads SYDVKM. V was pared by 3 bases and J by 0 bases, with 12 bases between. The CDR3 has 16 residues.

A word on this clone: The same CDR3 is also encoded by other DNA sequences in this sample. This chain connects TRBV5-6 to TRBJ1-3; no reliable D call. Germline V gene lookup returns CDR1 SGHDT and CDR2 YYEEEE. There are 12 residues in the CDR3. V was pared by 2 bases and J by 4 bases, with 4 bases between. CDR3 residues: CASSFSGNTIYF. CDR3 coding DNA: TGTGCCAGCAGCTTCTCGGGAAACACCATATATTTT.

The chain combines TRBV6-2 or TRBV6-3 with TRBJ1-1; TRBD1 agrees at 8 bases. CDR1 MNHEY and CDR2 SVGEGT come from the germline V gene. V lost 2 bases and J lost 5; bases outside the gene matches: 7. CDR3 length: 15 amino acids. The CDR3: CASSYPTGGLTEAFF. CDR3 DNA sequence: TGTGCCAGCAGTTACCCAACAGGGGGTTTAACTGAAGCTTTCTTT.

The CDR3 nucleotides are TGTGCCAGCAGCCTTGGGACTAGCGGAAGGTACGAGCAGTACTTC. Protein sequence: CASSLGTSGRYEQYF. This sequence joins TRBV9 and TRBJ2-7; 11 bases are a match to TRBD2. V shed 4 bases and J 4 bases; nucleotides not matched to a gene: 7. This CDR3 contains 15 residues. Germline V gene lookup returns CDR1 SGDLS and CDR2 YYNGEE.

As DNA, the CDR3 is TGTGCCAGCTCGGTGGAAGGGGTCGGAAACACCATATATTTT. Translation: CASSVEGVGNTIYF. The chain uses TRBV18 and TRBJ1-3, with D possibly being TRBD1 (5 bases). V was pared by 6 bases and J by 4 bases, with 13 bases between. The CDR3 runs to 14 residues. The germline V gene has CDR1 KGHSH and CDR2 LQKENI.

This clone showed up just once. The rearrangement links TRBV4-3 to TRBJ2-2; the D is unclear. CDR1 is LGHNA and CDR2 is YSLEER in the germline V gene. V was clipped by 0 bases and J by 1 base, with 15 bases between them. The CDR3 spans 18 residues. CDR3 region: CASSQELVVVLNTGELFF. CDR3 nucleotides: TGCGCCAGCAGCCAAGAATTGGTAGTAGTTTTGAACACCGGGGAGCTGTTTTTT.

The genes are TRBV28 and TRBJ2-1, with D tentatively TRBD1 (5 bases). V lost 8 bases and J 8 bases, leaving 16 bases between the germline ends. This CDR3 region has 13 residues. Looked up from germline, CDR1 is MDHEN and CDR2 is SYDVKM. The CDR3 sequence is CASCQGSDYEQFF. The CDR3 DNA reads TGTGCCAGCTGCCAGGGCAGTGATTATGAGCAGTTCTTC.

J is TRBJ2-7 and V is TRBV3-1 (or the pseudogene TRBV3-2); 10 bases line up with TRBD1. Per germline, CDR1 LGHDT and CDR2 YNNKEL (reference sequence). Trimming cost V 4 bases and J 3 bases; bases outside gene matches: 0. The CDR3 is 13 residues long. CDR3 coding DNA: TGTGCCAGCAGCCGGACAGGGGGCTACGAGCAGTACTTC. It yields the protein CASSRTGGYEQYF.

This sequence joins TRBV3-1 (or the pseudogene TRBV3-2) and TRBJ2-7; TRBD2 is a possible D gene (6 bases). Germline values: CDR1 LGHDT, CDR2 YNNKEL (reference sequence). The CDR3 has 11 residues. With 11 bases removed from V and 3 bases from J, the gap between germline ends came to 11 bases. The CDR3 sequence: CAGGTFYEQYF. The CDR3 DNA reads TGTGCCGGCGGGACCTTCTACGAGCAGTACTTC.

This clone occurred a few times. The gene calls are TRBV10-3 and TRBJ2-2, with 8 positions matching TRBD2. The germline CDR1 and CDR2 sequences are ENHRY and SYGVKD. Germline trimming cut 0 bases from V and 5 bases from J; bases unmatched to any gene: 2. This CDR3 region has 15 residues. In DNA, the CDR3 is TGTGCCATCAGTGAGTCTAGCGGGACTACCGGGGAGCTGTTTTTT. This codes for CAISESSGTTGELFF.

The sample holds a few counts of this clone. The genes are TRBV15 and TRBJ1-2; D remains ambiguous. V shed 1 base and J shed 3 bases, with 12 bases lying between them. Germline CDR1 LNHNV, CDR2 YYDKDF (reference sequence). This CDR3 has 15 residues. CDR3 in amino acids: CATSRGGPPYYGYTF. In DNA form, the CDR3 reads TGTGCCACCAGCAGAGGCGGCCCTCCCTACTATGGCTACACCTTC.

The chain uses TRBV24-1 and TRBJ2-5, with D possibly TRBD1 on 7 matching bases. Trimming left V 0 bases short and J 4 bases short, with 8 bases between. Germline V gene sequence: CDR1 KGHDR, CDR2 SFDVKD. This CDR3 has 14 residues. Here the CDR3 reads CATSDLQGGETQYF. Here the CDR3 DNA reads TGTGCCACCAGTGATTTGCAGGGGGGAGAGACCCAGTACTTC.